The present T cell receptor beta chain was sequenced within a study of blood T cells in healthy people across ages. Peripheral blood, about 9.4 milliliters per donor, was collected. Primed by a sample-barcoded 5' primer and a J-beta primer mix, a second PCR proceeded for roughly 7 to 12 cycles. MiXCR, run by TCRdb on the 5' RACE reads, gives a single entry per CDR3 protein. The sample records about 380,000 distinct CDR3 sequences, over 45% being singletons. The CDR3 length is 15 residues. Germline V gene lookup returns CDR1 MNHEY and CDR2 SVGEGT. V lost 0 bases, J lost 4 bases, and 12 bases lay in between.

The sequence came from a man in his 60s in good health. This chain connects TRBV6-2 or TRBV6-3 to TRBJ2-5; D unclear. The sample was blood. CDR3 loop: CASSYSSLGVETQYF. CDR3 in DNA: TGTGCCAGCAGTTACTCTTCGCTCGGTGTAGAGACCCAGTACTTC.